The 28 T cell receptor beta chains listed next were all sequenced from one sample in a study of spatial heterogeneity in lung cancer. TCRdb re-analysed the 5' RACE reads in MiXCR, keeping a single row per CDR3 protein. The data show about 39,000 distinct CDR3 sequences, approximately 3.1% seen once. Time point in this sample: sample taken at primary tumor resection. Sequences were derived from normal lung tissue next to the tumor, sampled at surgery. All receptors derive from a male donor with early-stage non-small cell lung cancer.

The CDR3 here is CAWSPGTEENEKLFF. The CDR3 DNA reads as TGTGCCTGGAGCCCAGGGACTGAAGAAAATGAAAAACTGTTTTTT. V gene TRBV30 combines with J gene TRBJ1-4, with a possible D match to TRBD1 (5 bases). The CDR3 contains 15 residues. V was shortened by 3 bases and J by 5 bases, with 16 bases between the two germline ends. In germline, CDR1 is GTSNPN, CDR2 SVGIG (reference sequence).

This clonotype came up many times. The genes are TRBV7-6 and TRBJ2-3; D is possibly TRBD2 (6 bases). This CDR3 is 12 amino acids long. Per the germline V gene, CDR1 is SGHVS and CDR2 is FNYEAQ. V dropped 5 bases and J dropped 8 bases, with 11 bases sitting between them. CDR3 bases: TGTGCCAGCAGCAACCCCGGGGGTACGCAGTATTTT. Translating gives CASSNPGGTQYF.

This clonotype was counted at least ten times. The chain couples TRBV27 to TRBJ1-5; D unresolved. The germline gives CDR1 MNHEY, CDR2 SMNVEV (reference sequence). Trimming shortened V by 3 bases and J by 4 bases, and 7 bases separated the two germline ends. The CDR3 has 13 amino acids. The CDR3 loop is CASSFGINQPQHF. The CDR3 DNA is TGTGCCAGCAGTTTCGGCATTAATCAGCCCCAGCATTTT.

By proportion, this clonotype is medium-sized. The chain carries TRBV29-1 and TRBJ2-1, with 10 bases that match TRBD1. CDR3 length: 15 residues. J gave up 10 bases and V 6 bases, and 15 bases lay outside the gene matches. Germline assignment: CDR1 SQVTM and CDR2 ANQGSEA. CDR3 loop: CSVVFETGGFWEQFF. The CDR3, as DNA: TGCAGCGTAGTTTTCGAGACAGGGGGCTTCTGGGAGCAGTTCTTC.

This clonotype showed up just a few times. The V call is TRBV28, the J call TRBJ2-5, with D perhaps TRBD1 or TRBD2 (5 bases each). Germline V CDR1 and CDR2: MDHEN, SYDVKM. V was clipped by 4 bases and J by 5 bases, with 17 bases between them. The CDR3 consists of 15 residues. In DNA, the CDR3 is TGTGCCAGCAGTTCCCCGGGAAGGGGCAGGGAGACCCAGTACTTC. Encoded protein: CASSSPGRGRETQYF.

This clonotype came up many times. The V and J genes are TRBV6-1 and TRBJ2-5, with D uncertain. Germline V gene sequence: CDR1 MNHNS, CDR2 SASEGT. This CDR3 comprises 13 residues. With 8 bases removed from V and 5 bases from J, the gap between germline ends came to 15 bases. CDR3 sequence: CASDGSLRETQYF. The CDR3 DNA reads TGTGCCAGCGACGGTAGCTTGCGGGAGACCCAGTACTTC.

This clonotype was recorded many times. The junction differs from germline at one of its ends, possibly a read error. In DNA, the CDR3 is TGTGCCAGCAGAGAAGGGTCGGGGGAGCAGTACTTC. It is translated as CASREGSGEQYF. The rearrangement joins TRBV6-1 to TRBJ2-7; tentatively, D is TRBD2 (5 bases). This CDR3 has 12 amino acids. CDR1 and CDR2 from the germline V gene are MNHNS and SASEGT.

This clonotype was seen ten or more times. This chain uses TRBV28 with TRBJ1-5, with 7 bases matching TRBD1. CDR3 length: 15 amino acids. Germline CDR1 is MDHEN and CDR2 is SYDVKM. With V trimmed by 3 bases and J by 4 bases, 6 bases remained unmatched. The CDR3 region is CASSFSVRGNQPQHF. CDR3 nucleotide sequence: TGTGCCAGCAGTTTTTCCGTCAGGGGGAATCAGCCCCAGCATTTT.

This clonotype was seen at least ten times. The rearrangement joins TRBV4-1 to TRBJ1-2, with 9 bases that match TRBD1. Per germline, CDR1 MGHRA and CDR2 YSYEKL. V was clipped by 0 bases and J by 4 bases; unmatched bases: 3. This CDR3 contains 15 residues. The CDR3 protein is CASSQDTGGFYGYTF. The CDR3 DNA follows: TGCGCCAGCAGCCAAGATACAGGGGGCTTCTATGGCTACACCTTC.

This clonotype has ten or more counts. CDR3 DNA sequence: TGTGCCAGCAGCATCTTGGAAGGGCCAGGGCGGAATTCAGCGCCCCAGCATTTT. Encoded protein: CASSILEGPGRNSAPQHF. The rearrangement joins TRBV28 to TRBJ1-5; the D gene is possibly TRBD1 (5 bases). The CDR3 loop spans 18 amino acids. Germline V gene data show CDR1 as MDHEN and CDR2 as SYDVKM. Trimming removed 6 bases from V and 9 bases from J, with 30 bases in between.

There are many counts of this clonotype. The chain carries TRBV4-2 and TRBJ1-4; D uncertain. This CDR3 is built from 18 residues. The germline V and J ends were trimmed by 0 bases and 8 bases, with 22 bases remaining between them. The germline V gene encodes CDR1 LGHNA and CDR2 YNFKEQ. The CDR3 reads CASSQDRPGPTLREKLFF. CDR3 nucleotide sequence: TGTGCCAGCAGCCAAGATCGCCCAGGACCTACATTAAGGGAAAAACTGTTTTTT.

This clonotype came up many times. This chain joins TRBV18 and TRBJ2-1, with D perhaps TRBD1 (6 bases). The CDR3 is made up of 15 amino acids. Germline CDR1 and CDR2: KGHSH and LQKENI. The V end was cut by 6 bases, the J end by 6 bases, with 18 bases between. CDR3 in amino acids: CASSQNTGFGNEQFF. Here the CDR3 DNA reads TGTGCCAGCTCCCAGAACACAGGGTTCGGCAATGAGCAGTTCTTC.

This clonotype was detected a few times. V is TRBV12-3 or TRBV12-4 and J is TRBJ1-1; tentatively, D is TRBD1 (5 bases). The CDR3 has 16 residues. Trimming left V 4 bases short and J 0 bases short, with 15 bases between. The DNA for the CDR3 is TGTGCCAGCAGTTGGGGTGGGGCTTTGATGAACACTGAAGCTTTCTTT. This translates into CASSWGGALMNTEAFF.

This clonotype was detected ten times or more. The CDR3 nucleotides read TGTGCCAGCAGCTCGACCCGAGGGAGGAATTCACCCCTCCACTTT. It encodes CASSSTRGRNSPLHF. The rearrangement links TRBV2 to TRBJ1-6; unclear D gene. The length of the CDR3 is 15 residues. Trimming cost V 6 bases and J 7 bases, with 16 bases left between them. CDR1 and CDR2 from the germline V gene are SNHLY and FYNNEI.

In this sample, this clonotype turned up many times. The chain employs TRBV12-3 or TRBV12-4 and TRBJ1-5; TRBD1 matches at 8 bases. Germline trimming cut 5 bases from V and 7 bases from J; bases unmatched to any gene: 7. This CDR3 comprises 14 residues. The CDR3 is CASSPTDRGQPQHF. The CDR3 DNA follows: TGTGCCAGCAGTCCCACAGACAGGGGACAGCCCCAGCATTTT.

This clonotype was detected ten times or more. The chain carries TRBV12-3 or TRBV12-4 and TRBJ1-2; no reliable D call. This CDR3 is 14 amino acids long. Trimming left V 3 bases short and J 7 bases short, with 15 bases between. CDR3 sequence: CASSFHAFRGGYTF. Written as DNA, the CDR3 is TGTGCCAGCAGTTTTCATGCATTCCGCGGTGGCTACACCTTC.

At least ten counts were recorded for this clonotype. This chain joins TRBV2 and TRBJ1-1, with D perhaps matching TRBD1 (6 bases). Germline CDR1 SNHLY, CDR2 FYNNEI. The length of the CDR3 is 15 residues. Trimming cost V 4 bases and J 0 bases, with 12 bases left between them. CDR3 DNA sequence: TGTGCCAGCAGTGCCCAGGGGCACGTGAACACTGAAGCTTTCTTT. The encoded protein is CASSAQGHVNTEAFF.

This clonotype was observed at least ten times. The chain is built from TRBV2 and TRBJ2-3, with D hard to call. The germline V gene has CDR1 SNHLY and CDR2 FYNNEI. V lost 5 bases and J 5 bases, leaving 5 bases between the germline ends. This CDR3 comprises 11 residues. The CDR3 reads CASSWGDTQYF. The CDR3 DNA sequence: TGTGCCAGCAGTTGGGGAGATACGCAGTATTTT.

This clonotype showed up many times. V and J are TRBV20-1 and TRBJ2-7, with 11 bases that match TRBD1. V lost 6 bases, J lost 3 bases, and 4 bases stayed unmatched. This CDR3 comprises 13 residues. Germline V gene data show CDR1 as DFQATT and CDR2 as SNEGSKA (reference sequence). The CDR3 nucleotides read TGCAGTGCGTCCGGGACAGGGGGCTACGAGCAGTACTTC. Translating it yields CSASGTGGYEQYF.

This clonotype was recorded at least ten times. This chain joins TRBV6-5 and TRBJ2-3; TRBD2 agrees at 8 bases. CDR1 is MNHEY and CDR2 is SVGAGI in the germline V gene. V shed 0 bases and J 6 bases; nucleotides not matched to a gene: 5. The CDR3 contains 15 residues. CDR3 loop: CASSYSGLERDTQYF. The CDR3 coding sequence is TGTGCCAGCAGTTACTCGGGACTAGAGAGGGATACGCAGTATTTT.

This clonotype was seen ten or more times. The chain has TRBV6-6 and TRBJ2-3; TRBD2 aligns across 12 bases. The germline CDR1 and CDR2 sequences are MNHNY and SVGAGI (reference sequence). V shed 6 bases and J 2 bases; nucleotides not matched to a gene: 3. This CDR3 has 15 residues. CDR3 amino acids: CASSPSGGATDTQYF. The CDR3, as DNA: TGTGCCAGCAGCCCTAGCGGGGGGGCCACAGATACGCAGTATTTT.

A few counts support this clonotype. The genes are TRBV2 and TRBJ2-5; D not certain. Trimming shortened V by 7 bases and J by 5 bases, and 11 bases separated the two germline ends. The germline CDR1 and CDR2 sequences are SNHLY and FYNNEI. CDR3 length: 12 residues. CDR3: CASTYFQETQYF. CDR3 sequence (DNA): TGTGCCAGCACCTATTTCCAGGAGACCCAGTACTTC.

This clonotype was recorded many times. J is TRBJ1-6 and V is TRBV6-6, with D possibly being TRBD1 (5 bases). Trimming removed 2 bases from V and 0 bases from J, with 17 bases in between. CDR1 is MNHNY, CDR2 SVGAGI, per germline (reference sequence). This CDR3 spans 19 amino acids. CDR3 bases: TGTGCCAGCAGTTACCGACCGGGACGGACCGACTCCTATAATTCACCCCTCCACTTT. Translated, it gives CASSYRPGRTDSYNSPLHF.

This clonotype was seen many times. V gene TRBV7-2 combines with J gene TRBJ1-2; D possibly corresponds to TRBD1 (6 bases). V shed 4 bases and J shed 5 bases, with 11 bases lying between them. CDR1 and CDR2 from the germline V gene are SGHTA and FQGNSA. CDR3 length: 13 residues. CDR3 sequence reads: CASSSQGYYGYTF. In DNA form, the CDR3 reads TGTGCCAGCAGCTCACAGGGTTATTATGGCTACACCTTC.

This clonotype has a handful of counts. This sequence joins TRBV7-9 and TRBJ2-3; D unresolved. V was clipped by 1 base and J by 2 bases, with 10 bases between them. Germline V lookup: CDR1 SEHNR, CDR2 FQNEAQ (reference sequence). This CDR3 comprises 15 residues. CDR3 bases: TGTGCCAGCAGCTTAGGGGGATCCTACACAGATACGCAGTATTTT. Translating it yields CASSLGGSYTDTQYF.

There are many counts of this clonotype. The V call is TRBV2, the J call TRBJ1-3; no definite D call. This CDR3 is built from 13 residues. The V gene's germline CDR1 is SNHLY and CDR2 FYNNEI. Trimming stripped 4 bases from V and 0 bases from J, with 4 bases between. The CDR3 DNA sequence: TGTGCCAGCAGTGCTTTCTCTGGAAACACCATATATTTT. Its protein product is CASSAFSGNTIYF.

This clonotype was seen ten or more times. The genes are TRBV7-3 and TRBJ2-1, with a tentative D call TRBD2 (5 bases). The CDR3 runs 15 residues. The V gene lost 5 bases and the J gene lost 7 bases, with 18 bases spanning the gap. Germline assignment: CDR1 SGHTA and CDR2 FQGTGA. CDR3 protein: CASSPGGSGRNEQFF. The CDR3 DNA is TGTGCCAGCAGCCCCGGCGGTTCGGGGAGAAATGAGCAGTTCTTC.

This clonotype came up many times. V is TRBV2 and J is TRBJ1-2; D is unresolved. The V gene lost 8 bases and the J gene lost 0 bases, with 16 bases spanning the gap. The CDR3 loop spans 15 amino acids. CDR1 and CDR2 (germline): SNHLY, FYNNEI. The CDR3 region has the DNA TGTGCCAGCTCCGGACCGGGGTTAGCTAACTATGGCTACACCTTC. Its protein is CASSGPGLANYGYTF.